This T cell receptor beta chain was recorded in a study of low-dose radiotherapy and immunotherapy resistance in tumors. Study details: Given every two weeks, intravenous cyclophosphamide 200 mg/m2 preceded radiation and immunotherapy by one day.

The sample's time point: before trial treatment. It was nivolumab, ipilimumab, aspirin, low-dose cyclophosphamide and low-dose radiotherapy that donors received. The germline V gene encodes CDR1 LGHNT and CDR2 FRNRAP. V lost 0 bases and J 4 bases, leaving 25 bases between the germline ends. The CDR3 totals 20 residues. This clonotype occurred many times. TRAV- and TRBV-specific primers were used for first-strand cDNA, which covered alpha and beta chains. The TCRs were subjected to amplification over approximately 19 PCR cycles employing a constant-region primer in conjunction with a V-primer adapter. TCRdb passed the reads through MiXCR, listing each CDR3 protein once. The data contain some 71,000 distinct CDR3 sequences, about a third of them singletons.

Sample: PBMCs, taken before treatment. This chain links TRBV12-5 with TRBJ2-4; maybe TRBD1 (5 bases). The sequence came from a female donor with ovarian cancer. CDR3 DNA: TGTGCTAGTGGTTTGGTATTGGGCAGGGATCGATATCCCTCTAAAAACATTCAGTACTTC. Amino acid sequence: CASGLVLGRDRYPSKNIQYF.